A selection of T cell receptor beta chains follows, all from one sample in a study of blood T cells in healthy people across ages. TCRdb analysed the 5' RACE reads with MiXCR anew, one entry per CDR3 protein. Of around 1.5 million distinct CDR3 sequences detected, about 43% appear once; the ten largest clones hold 7.9%. The sequenced sample consisted of blood. The receptors stem from a woman younger than 35 in good health. CDR3s include the opening cysteine and the closing phenylalanine or tryptophan. The D gene is left open where the match is weak. The listing skips clone size in some rows; elsewhere it reads once, few, many or a size class.

D	V	size	J	CDR3	DNA
TRBD1	TRBV7-9	.	TRBJ1-1	CASRPGTGSLISRTEAFF	TGTGCCAGCAGGCCCGGGACAGGGTCCCTGATATCGAGGACTGAAGCTTTCTTT
.	TRBV6-6	few	TRBJ2-7	CASSYSSGALREQYF	TGTGCCAGCAGTTACTCGTCGGGGGCGTTAAGGGAGCAGTACTTC
.	TRBV20-1	.	TRBJ2-1	CSARGGGNSYNEQFF	TGCAGTGCTAGAGGTGGGGGGAACTCCTACAATGAGCAGTTCTTC
.	TRBV20-1	.	TRBJ2-7	CSARVNRGSGHEQYF	TGCAGTGCTAGAGTGAACCGAGGCAGCGGGCACGAGCAGTACTTC
.	TRBV6-6	once	TRBJ2-7	CASSDSLLDEQYF	TGTGCCAGCAGTGACTCTTTGCTGGACGAGCAGTACTTC
TRBD2	TRBV3-1	few	TRBJ2-7	CASSQARTSGPRAQYF	TGTGCCAGCAGCCAAGCCCGGACTAGCGGTCCTCGGGCCCAGTACTTC
.	TRBV27	.	TRBJ1-2	CASSFGAFYGYTF	TGTGCCAGCAGTTTCGGGGCCTTCTATGGCTACACCTTC
.	TRBV9	many	TRBJ2-1	CASSVDPGTYNEQFF	TGTGCCAGCAGCGTAGATCCGGGAACCTACAATGAGCAGTTCTTC
.	TRBV11-2	.	TRBJ1-2	CASSSGTIGRYTF	TGTGCCAGCAGCTCCGGGACAATAGGGCGCTACACCTTC
TRBD1	TRBV11-2	.	TRBJ1-2	CASSATGGAWGYTF	TGTGCCAGCAGCGCAACAGGGGGCGCGTGGGGCTACACCTTC
.	TRBV4-1	.	TRBJ2-7	CASSQDLGRTQLSYEQYF	TGCGCCAGCAGCCAAGATCTGGGCAGGACACAATTATCCTACGAGCAGTACTTC
TRBD1	TRBV29-1	few	TRBJ2-5	CSVEGQGGGEETQYF	TGCAGCGTTGAGGGACAGGGTGGAGGTGAGGAGACCCAGTACTTC
.	TRBV28	.	TRBJ2-7	CASSDSPAPSTQYF	TGTGCCAGCAGTGACTCCCCCGCTCCATCAACCCAGTACTTC
.	TRBV4-2	.	TRBJ2-1	CASSQEGGRAVEQFF	TGTGCCAGCAGCCAAGAGGGTGGGCGGGCCGTGGAGCAGTTCTTC
TRBD2	TRBV7-2	.	TRBJ2-1	CASSPGLAGRNEQFF	TGTGCCAGCAGCCCAGGACTAGCGGGTCGCAATGAGCAGTTCTTC
TRBD2	TRBV3-1	few	TRBJ2-7	CASSQAAGGPNEQYF	TGTGCCAGCAGCCAAGCGGCGGGGGGTCCCAACGAGCAGTACTTC
.	TRBV20-1	.	TRBJ1-1	CSASLRGTEAFF	TGCAGTGCTAGTTTAAGGGGCACTGAAGCTTTCTTT
.	TRBV27	few	TRBJ1-2	CASNRSPGGLNGYTF	TGTGCCAGCAATAGATCCCCCGGGGGGCTGAATGGCTACACCTTC
TRBD2	TRBV5-6	once	TRBJ2-7	CASSVDTSGLYEQYF	TGTGCCAGCAGCGTTGATACTAGCGGGTTATACGAGCAGTACTTC
.	TRBV21-1	few	TRBJ1-2	CASTPQGGYGYTF	TGTGCCAGCACCCCCCAAGGGGGGTATGGCTACACCTTC
TRBD2	TRBV27	few	TRBJ2-1	CASSLRGLAVLNEQFF	TGTGCCAGCAGTTTAAGAGGACTAGCGGTACTCAATGAGCAGTTCTTC
TRBD2	TRBV11-2	few	TRBJ2-3	CASSRLAVSTDTQYF	TGTGCCAGCAGCCGGCTAGCGGTGAGCACAGATACGCAGTATTTT
.	TRBV5-1	few	TRBJ1-2	CASSLGIGFYGYTF	TGCGCCAGCAGCTTGGGAATAGGGTTCTATGGCTACACCTTC
TRBD2	TRBV6-1	.	TRBJ2-5	CASSLQAGTSVSNEQYF	TGTGCCAGCAGTCTTCAAGCCGGGACTAGCGTCTCGAATGAGCAGTACTTC
.	TRBV2	few	TRBJ2-1	CASRDGSSYNEQFF	TGTGCCAGCAGGGATGGGAGCTCCTACAATGAGCAGTTCTTC
.	TRBV12-3/TRBV12-4	.	TRBJ1-2	CASSPGYIYDYTF	TGTGCCAGCAGCCCAGGGTACATCTATGACTACACCTTC
.	TRBV7-9	.	TRBJ2-1	CASRRQVGGPNNEQFF	TGTGCCAGCAGACGCCAAGTCGGGGGGCCTAACAATGAGCAGTTCTTC
.	TRBV6-5	few	TRBJ1-1	CASSYSQGNTEAFF	TGTGCCAGCAGTTACTCCCAGGGGAACACTGAAGCTTTCTTT
TRBD2	TRBV20-1	.	TRBJ2-1	CSAGSPSGGGSSYNEQFF	TGCAGTGCTGGGTCCCCTAGCGGGGGGGGGAGCTCCTACAATGAGCAGTTCTTC
TRBD2	TRBV11-2	few	TRBJ2-1	CASTLPGLAAGYSNEQFF	TGTGCCAGCACCCTACCGGGACTAGCGGCCGGTTACTCTAATGAGCAGTTCTTC
.	TRBV7-9	.	TRBJ2-7	CASSLDIAPGQYF	TGTGCCAGCAGCTTGGATATAGCCCCCGGCCAGTACTTC
.	TRBV20-1	.	TRBJ2-7	CSARDLAGDFSEQYF	TGCAGTGCTAGAGATCTGGCAGGGGACTTCTCCGAGCAGTACTTC
TRBD2	TRBV12-3/TRBV12-4	few	TRBJ2-1	CASSSLAGDGNEQFF	TGTGCCAGCAGTTCACTAGCGGGGGATGGTAATGAGCAGTTCTTC
TRBD2	TRBV6-5	few	TRBJ2-5	CASSYSPSGGVKTQYF	TGTGCCAGCAGTTACTCCCCTAGCGGGGGGGTAAAGACCCAGTACTTC
.	TRBV4-2	.	TRBJ1-1	CASSQDSGAPNTEAFF	TGTGCCAGCAGCCAAGATTCGGGAGCCCCGAACACTGAAGCTTTCTTT
TRBD2	TRBV6-5	few	TRBJ2-5	CASTLGLAGAIETQYF	TGTGCCAGCACCCTTGGACTAGCGGGAGCTATCGAGACCCAGTACTTC
TRBD2	TRBV30	.	TRBJ2-3	CAWSLGGADTQYF	TGTGCCTGGAGTCTCGGGGGGGCAGATACGCAGTATTTT
.	TRBV12-3/TRBV12-4	few	TRBJ1-4	CASSRTAEKLFF	TGTGCCAGCAGCCGGACAGCTGAAAAACTGTTTTTT
TRBD1	TRBV20-1	.	TRBJ2-7	CSAPRGQGNYEQYF	TGCAGTGCTCCCCGGGGACAGGGAAACTACGAGCAGTACTTC
TRBD1	TRBV6-1	few	TRBJ2-5	CASSPQGALGETQYF	TGTGCCAGCAGTCCACAGGGGGCTCTGGGGGAGACCCAGTACTTC
.	TRBV29-1	.	TRBJ2-7	CSVQNRGRGQYF	TGCAGCGTCCAAAACCGAGGGAGAGGGCAGTACTTC
.	TRBV2	.	TRBJ2-5	CARTSGTGQETQYF	TGTGCCAGGACTTCCGGGACTGGACAAGAGACCCAGTACTTC
TRBD1	TRBV27	.	TRBJ2-2	CASKTKQGYPNTGELFF	TGTGCCAGCAAAACCAAACAGGGGTACCCGAACACCGGGGAGCTGTTTTTT
TRBD2	TRBV3-1	few	TRBJ2-5	CASSQDRQRGYQETQYF	TGTGCCAGCAGCCAAGATCGCCAGCGGGGGTACCAAGAGACCCAGTACTTC
TRBD1	TRBV7-3	.	TRBJ2-7	CASSQTGTGVYNEQYF	TGTGCCAGCAGCCAAACGGGGACAGGGGTTTACAATGAGCAGTACTTC
TRBD1	TRBV4-1	few	TRBJ2-1	CASSPSGTGNYNEQFF	TGCGCCAGCAGCCCATCCGGGACAGGGAACTACAATGAGCAGTTCTTC
TRBD1	TRBV20-1	.	TRBJ1-3	CSARDGGRGRVSGNTIYF	TGCAGTGCTAGAGATGGCGGCAGGGGGCGCGTCTCTGGAAACACCATATATTTT
TRBD2	TRBV29-1	.	TRBJ2-1	CSVATTSGGTYEQFF	TGCAGCGTTGCCACTACTAGCGGGGGCACCTACGAGCAGTTCTTC
TRBD1	TRBV20-1	few	TRBJ2-1	CSGTQGNEQFF	TGCAGTGGCACACAGGGGAATGAGCAGTTCTTC
TRBD1	TRBV30	.	TRBJ1-5	CAWTRTGGSNQPQHF	TGTGCCTGGACCCGCACAGGGGGCAGCAATCAGCCCCAGCATTTT
TRBD2	TRBV7-3	.	TRBJ2-5	CASSRGGSQETQYF	TGTGCCAGCAGTCGGGGGGGGTCTCAAGAGACCCAGTACTTC
.	TRBV2	.	TRBJ2-7	CASSEALTTASYEQYF	TGTGCCAGCAGTGAAGCGCTTACGACAGCCTCCTACGAGCAGTACTTC
TRBD2	TRBV20-1	.	TRBJ2-1	CSASKPGLATNEQFF	TGCAGTGCTTCAAAACCGGGACTAGCGACTAATGAGCAGTTCTTC
TRBD1	TRBV27	few	TRBJ2-2	CASSHRGTGGTGELFF	TGTGCCAGCAGTCATAGGGGGACAGGGGGCACCGGGGAGCTGTTTTTT
TRBD1	TRBV7-9	many	TRBJ2-6	CASSPQGTGANVLTF	TGTGCCAGCAGCCCACAGGGGACTGGGGCCAACGTCCTGACTTTC